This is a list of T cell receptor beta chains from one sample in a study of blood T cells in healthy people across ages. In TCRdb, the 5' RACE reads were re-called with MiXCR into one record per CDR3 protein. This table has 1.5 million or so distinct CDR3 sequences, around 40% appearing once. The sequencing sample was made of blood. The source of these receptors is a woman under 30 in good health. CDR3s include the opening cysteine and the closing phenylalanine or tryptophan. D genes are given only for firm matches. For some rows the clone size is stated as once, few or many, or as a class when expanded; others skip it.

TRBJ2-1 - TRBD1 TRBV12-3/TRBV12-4 CASSHRTGIYDEQFF TGTGCCAGCAGTCACAGGACAGGGATTTACGATGAGCAGTTCTTC
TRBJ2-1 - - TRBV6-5 CASKVAGLTYNEQFF TGTGCCAGCAAGGTTGCAGGACTTACATACAATGAGCAGTTCTTC
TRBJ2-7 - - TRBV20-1 CSARSRSSYEQYF TGCAGTGCTAGGAGTAGAAGCTCCTACGAGCAGTACTTC
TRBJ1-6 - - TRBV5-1 CASSLVGLSPLHF TGCGCCAGCAGCTTAGTAGGGTTATCACCCCTCCACTTT
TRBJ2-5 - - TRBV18 CASSPRLTNEQYF TGTGCCAGCTCCCCGCGACTAACCAATGAGCAGTACTTC
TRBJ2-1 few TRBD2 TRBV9 CASSVDVAGFDEQFF TGTGCCAGCAGCGTAGATGTAGCGGGGTTCGATGAGCAGTTCTTC
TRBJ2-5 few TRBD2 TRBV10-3 CAISGTSGQETQYF TGTGCCATCAGTGGGACTAGCGGCCAAGAGACCCAGTACTTC
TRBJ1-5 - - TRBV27 CASDPQGSNQPQHF TGTGCCAGCGATCCCCAGGGGAGCAATCAGCCCCAGCATTTT
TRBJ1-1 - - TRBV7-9 CASSPRDPRRDTEAFF TGTGCCAGCAGCCCTCGTGATCCCCGAAGGGACACTGAAGCTTTCTTT
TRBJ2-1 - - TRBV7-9 CASSPQGGGNEQFF TGTGCCAGCAGCCCCCAGGGAGGGGGGAATGAGCAGTTCTTC
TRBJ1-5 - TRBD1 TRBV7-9 CASSAITGGGQPQHF TGTGCCAGCAGCGCAATAACAGGGGGCGGTCAGCCCCAGCATTTT
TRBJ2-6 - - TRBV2 CASKDSQAGANVLTF TGTGCCAGTAAAGACAGTCAAGCTGGGGCCAACGTCCTGACTTTC
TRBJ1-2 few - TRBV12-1 CASSSTRTSPDGYTF TGTGCCAGCAGCTCTACCAGGACGTCCCCGGATGGCTACACCTTC
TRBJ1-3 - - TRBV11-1 CASSLPESGNTIYF TGTGCCAGCAGCTTACCAGAGTCTGGAAACACCATATATTTT
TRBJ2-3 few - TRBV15 CATSPREFAPDTQYF TGTGCCACCAGCCCTCGGGAGTTCGCGCCAGATACGCAGTATTTT
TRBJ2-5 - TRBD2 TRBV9 CASSVSLAVENEQYF TGTGCCAGCAGCGTATCACTAGCGGTAGAGAATGAGCAGTACTTC
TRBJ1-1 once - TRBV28 CASSQVGSHKAEAFF TGTGCCAGCAGTCAAGTAGGGTCCCATAAGGCTGAAGCTTTCTTT
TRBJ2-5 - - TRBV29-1 CSVNVYQETQYF TGCAGCGTTAACGTATACCAAGAGACCCAGTACTTC
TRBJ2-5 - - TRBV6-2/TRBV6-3 CASSFLSPQETQYF TGTGCCAGCAGTTTCCTTTCCCCACAAGAGACCCAGTACTTC
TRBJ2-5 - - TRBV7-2 CASSLVGHLGHEQYF TGTGCCAGCAGCTTAGTGGGACACCTAGGTCATGAGCAGTACTTC
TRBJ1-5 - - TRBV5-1 CASSLETGGDQPQHF TGCGCCAGCAGCTTGGAGACAGGAGGGGATCAGCCCCAGCATTTT
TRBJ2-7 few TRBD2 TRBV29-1 CSVTTSGSFLEQYF TGCAGCGTGACAACTAGCGGGAGTTTTCTCGAGCAGTACTTC
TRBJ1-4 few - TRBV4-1 CASSQEKGLNEKLFF TGCGCCAGCAGCCAAGAAAAGGGGCTAAATGAAAAACTGTTTTTT
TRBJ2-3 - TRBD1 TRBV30 CAWRQGALSTDTQYF TGTGCCTGGAGGCAGGGGGCTCTGAGCACAGATACGCAGTATTTT
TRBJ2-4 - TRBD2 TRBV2 CASSPRSGGLAKNIQYF TGTGCCAGCAGCCCACGGAGCGGGGGGCTGGCCAAAAACATTCAGTACTTC
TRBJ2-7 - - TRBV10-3 CAISESPGGLIEQYF TGTGCCATCAGTGAGTCCCCAGGAGGGTTAATCGAGCAGTACTTC
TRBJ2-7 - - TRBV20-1 CSARFVSAEGEQYF TGCAGTGCTAGATTCGTTAGCGCTGAGGGCGAGCAGTACTTC
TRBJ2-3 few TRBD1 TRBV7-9 CASSSDRESTDTQYF TGTGCCAGCAGCTCTGACAGGGAGAGCACAGATACGCAGTATTTT